Each of the 10 T cell receptor beta chains below was sequenced from the same sample in a study of shared clonotypes between healthy human individuals. Sequencing used immunoSEQ multiplex PCR; TCRdb keeps in-frame clones, though not all of them. The table has a few million clones, over 85% seen once. The sample was naive CD4+ T cells sorted from blood. Noted subset: CD45RA+ positively selected. These receptors all stem from a man in his late teens or twenties in good health.

CDR3 bases: TGTGCCAGCAGTTACGCGACAGCCTCTAATAAGTATTTT. It translates to CASSYATASNKYF. The chain uses TRBV6-5 and TRBJ2-3, with D tentatively TRBD1 (5 bases). CDR1 MNHEY and CDR2 SVGAGI come from the germline V gene. The CDR3 is 13 amino acids. Trimming took off 2 bases at V and 13 bases at J, with 16 bases between the two ends.

The chain carries TRBV28 and TRBJ2-5; 8 positions match TRBD1. Germline loops: CDR1 MDHEN, CDR2 SYDVKM. J gave up 1 base and V 4 bases, and 8 bases lay outside the gene matches. CDR3 length equals 16 residues. The CDR3 DNA reads as TGTGCCAGCAGTTCGCGGACAGGGACAATCCAAGAGACCCAGTACTTC. Encoded protein: CASSSRTGTIQETQYF.

The chain recombines TRBV7-2 with TRBJ2-7, with TRBD1 matching over 8 bases. This CDR3 is 15 amino acids long. V was pared by 5 bases and J by 4 bases, with 10 bases of the junction left unmatched. Germline V gene lookup returns CDR1 SGHTA and CDR2 FQGNSA. In DNA, the CDR3 is TGTGCCAGCAGCATTCAGGGGGCCTCAGGGTACGAGCAGTACTTC. Residues: CASSIQGASGYEQYF.

Note on this clone: In the same sample, other DNA sequences code for this CDR3. The V and J genes are TRBV6-5 and TRBJ1-2; the D is unclear. This CDR3 contains 15 residues. Germline V gene data show CDR1 as MNHEY and CDR2 as SVGAGI. Between the trimmed V and J ends, which lost 0 bases and 0 bases, there was a span of 8 bases. The CDR3 coding sequence is TGTGCCAGCAGTTACTCGACACCTTCTAACTATGGCTACACCTTC. Encoded protein: CASSYSTPSNYGYTF.

The sample holds one count of this clone. The chain couples TRBV14 to TRBJ1-4; D not resolved. Germline V gene lookup returns CDR1 SGHDN and CDR2 FVKESK. There are 13 residues in the CDR3. Trimming pared 1 base from V and 3 bases from J, leaving 3 bases between. CDR3 bases: TGTGCCAGCAGCCAAGGGGCTAATGAAAAACTGTTTTTT. Residues: CASSQGANEKLFF.

In the case of this clone: The same CDR3 arises from other DNA sequences in this sample as well. V is TRBV5-1 and J is TRBJ2-2; tentative D call: TRBD2 (5 bases). This CDR3 comprises 13 residues. Germline V gene lookup returns CDR1 SGHRS and CDR2 YFSETQ. V lost 0 bases and J lost 6, with 6 bases in between. The chain's CDR3 is CASSLDSAGELFF. The CDR3 coding sequence is TGCGCCAGCAGCTTGGATAGCGCCGGGGAGCTGTTTTTT.

In its sample, this clone was seen once. The V call is TRBV10-3, the J call TRBJ2-2; no definite D call. Between the trimmed V and J ends, which lost 4 bases and 4 bases, there was a span of 13 bases. CDR1 is ENHRY and CDR2 is SYGVKD in the germline V gene. The length of the CDR3 is 15 residues. The CDR3 here is CAISGYVGSTGELFF. The CDR3 DNA reads TGTGCCATCAGTGGATATGTAGGTTCCACCGGGGAGCTGTTTTTT.

As to this clone: The CDR3 carries no conserved terminal phenylalanine or tryptophan, so it likely arises from a read error. Because the CDR3's place on the DNA is in doubt, the DNA is left out and the CDR3 is given as listed by TCRdb. This chain uses TRBV11-2 with TRBJ2-7; the table's D gene call, TRBD1, was not cross checked with the DNA. From germline, CDR1 is SGHAT and CDR2 FQNNGV. The CDR3 spans 11 amino acids, including both terminal residues. The CDR3 spells CASSSRQGARI.

The chain joins TRBV29-1 to TRBJ2-3; a weak D match, TRBD2 (5 bases). The germline V gene encodes CDR1 SQVTM and CDR2 ANQGSEA. This CDR3 has 11 amino acids. V gave up 6 bases and J gave up 6 bases, with 10 bases separating them. This CDR3 reads CSVSPGDTQYF. The DNA for the CDR3 is TGCAGCGTCAGCCCGGGGGATACGCAGTATTTT.

The rearrangement uses TRBV13 and TRBJ2-7; maybe TRBD1 (6 bases). The CDR3 has 17 residues. Germline V gives CDR1 PRHDT, CDR2 FYEKMQ (reference sequence). Trimming shortened V by 0 bases and J by 6 bases, and 21 bases separated the two germline ends. CDR3 amino acids: CASSLGLKTGPGSEQYF. The CDR3 nucleotides are TGTGCCAGCAGCTTAGGCCTTAAAACAGGGCCGGGGAGCGAGCAGTACTTC.